This T cell receptor (beta chain) emerged from a study of T cell repertoires in cytomegalovirus infection. MiXCR, applied by TCRdb to the reads, yields one record per CDR3 protein. The top ten hold about an eighth of the sample, which has around 770,000 distinct CDR3 sequences, 25% to 35% seen once. Germline trimming cut 3 bases from V and 5 bases from J; bases unmatched to any gene: 6. This CDR3 spans 14 amino acids. CDR1 and CDR2 from the germline V gene are MNHEY and SVGAGI. Of note for this clonotype: Its target is unknown.

Whole-study results and caveats: The ex vivo response was dominated by HLA-C-restricted CMV-specific TCR beta clonotypes.

V and J are TRBV6-5 and TRBJ1-1; the match to TRBD1 covers 7 bases. The receptor was isolated from a human donor in good health (CMV status not recorded). Some clones in this sample may be carry-over from other donors' samples. This specimen consisted of cultured CD8+ T cells from PBMCs, obtained from culture after CMV antigen stimulation. This chain's CDR3 is CASSYSDRVTEAFF. Written as DNA, the CDR3 is TGTGCCAGCAGTTATTCCGACAGGGTAACTGAAGCTTTCTTT.